This is a list of T cell receptor beta chains from one sample in a study of blood T cells in healthy people across ages. TCRdb recomputed calls from the 5' RACE reads with MiXCR, one row per CDR3 protein. The sample carries more than 1,400,000 distinct CDR3 sequences, 42% recorded once. Input material: blood. These receptors were taken from a young woman in good health. Each CDR3 is given with its conserved first and last residue. The order of the fields is D gene, CDR3 length, clone size, J gene, V gene, CDR3 protein, CDR3 DNA. D genes are given only for firm matches. Some rows have no size entry. The others give once, few or many, or a class for an expanded clone.

>.|15|many|TRBJ1-2|TRBV4-1
CASSQTHGSNYGYTF
TGCGCCAGCAGCCAGACCCACGGATCTAACTATGGCTACACCTTC
>TRBD1|15|.|TRBJ2-7|TRBV12-3/TRBV12-4
CASSLVSQGALEQYF
TGTGCCAGCAGTTTAGTCTCACAGGGGGCGCTTGAGCAGTACTTC
>TRBD1|15|.|TRBJ1-1|TRBV10-3
CAISESTGWNTEAFF
TGTGCCATCAGTGAGTCGACAGGGTGGAACACTGAAGCTTTCTTT
>TRBD2|12|.|TRBJ2-3|TRBV20-1
CSGAAGGDTQYF
TGCAGTGGGGCAGCGGGGGGCGATACGCAGTATTTT
>TRBD2|17|once|TRBJ2-3|TRBV9
CASSEAEGLDLHDTQYF
TGTGCCAGCAGCGAAGCTGAAGGACTAGACTTACACGATACGCAGTATTTT
>.|14|few|TRBJ2-7|TRBV12-3/TRBV12-4
CASSYTGRSVEQYF
TGTGCCAGCAGTTATACAGGGCGGTCCGTCGAGCAGTACTTC
>TRBD1|15|few|TRBJ1-2|TRBV28
CASSPKGTGGRGYTF
TGTGCCAGCAGTCCCAAGGGGACAGGGGGCCGGGGCTACACCTTC
>.|14|.|TRBJ1-1|TRBV10-3
CATRDALQNTEAFF
TGTGCCACCCGGGACGCACTTCAGAACACTGAAGCTTTCTTT
>TRBD1|16|few|TRBJ1-2|TRBV4-1
CASSPFGTGDNYGYTF
TGCGCCAGCAGCCCCTTCGGGACAGGGGATAACTATGGCTACACCTTC
>TRBD2|17|.|TRBJ2-3|TRBV7-2
CASSLVAGVLFTDTQYF
TGTGCCAGCAGCTTAGTAGCGGGGGTGCTCTTCACAGATACGCAGTATTTT
>TRBD2|15|.|TRBJ2-1|TRBV7-9
CASSLGTSMIGEQFF
TGTGCCAGCAGCCTAGGGACTAGTATGATCGGTGAGCAGTTCTTC
>TRBD2|15|.|TRBJ2-2|TRBV20-1
CSAPAGGPNTGELFF
TGCAGTGCCCCGGCGGGGGGACCGAACACCGGGGAGCTGTTTTTT
>.|13|.|TRBJ1-2|TRBV30
CAWGVGGLYGYTF
TGTGCCTGGGGTGTGGGGGGCCTCTATGGCTACACCTTC
>.|16|few|TRBJ2-1|TRBV20-1
CSARDRGGRPYNEQFF
TGCAGTGCTAGAGATCGGGGCGGACGCCCCTACAATGAGCAGTTCTTC
>TRBD1|14|.|TRBJ1-5|TRBV6-1
CASRTGGENQPQHF
TGTGCCAGCAGGACAGGGGGTGAAAATCAGCCCCAGCATTTT
>.|16|.|TRBJ2-1|TRBV6-1
CASSERTSGSYNEQFF
TGTGCCAGCAGTGAAAGGACCAGCGGATCCTACAATGAGCAGTTCTTC
>.|13|.|TRBJ1-6|TRBV12-3/TRBV12-4
CASSLRGNSPLHF
TGTGCCAGCAGTTTACGAGGGAATTCACCCCTCCACTTT
>TRBD1|15|once|TRBJ1-5|TRBV6-1
CASSEGQIPNQPQHF
TGTGCCAGCAGTGAGGGACAGATCCCAAATCAGCCCCAGCATTTT
>TRBD2|13|many|TRBJ2-7|TRBV3-1
CASRGGSSYEQYF
TGTGCCAGCAGGGGCGGGAGCTCCTACGAGCAGTACTTC
>.|14|few|TRBJ1-2|TRBV4-1
CASSQAGILGGYTF
TGCGCCAGCAGCCAAGCGGGAATTTTAGGCGGCTACACCTTC
>.|14|.|TRBJ2-2|TRBV6-5
CASSAFQGTGELFF
TGTGCCAGCAGCGCCTTCCAGGGCACCGGGGAGCTGTTTTTT
>.|18|.|TRBJ1-1|TRBV2
CASTGFRLGRDMNTEAFF
TGTGCCAGCACCGGCTTTAGGTTAGGAAGGGACATGAACACTGAAGCTTTCTTT
>TRBD1|15|.|TRBJ2-3|TRBV2
CASIDGQARADTQYF
TGTGCCAGCATCGACGGACAGGCTCGGGCAGATACGCAGTATTTT
>TRBD1|15|.|TRBJ2-3|TRBV14
CASRPRGGKADTQYF
TGTGCCAGCAGGCCCCGAGGGGGCAAAGCAGATACGCAGTATTTT
>TRBD2|15|few|TRBJ2-7|TRBV29-1
CSVWTSGSLGPEQYF
TGCAGCGTTTGGACTAGCGGGAGTCTGGGACCCGAGCAGTACTTC
>.|13|few|TRBJ1-1|TRBV28
CASRRTKNTEAFF
TGTGCCAGCAGACGAACCAAGAACACTGAAGCTTTCTTT
>.|13|.|TRBJ1-1|TRBV6-1
CASSPPPPGEAFF
TGTGCCAGCAGCCCCCCCCCACCCGGGGAAGCTTTCTTT
>.|13|.|TRBJ1-1|TRBV18
CATGRDYDTEAFF
TGTGCCACTGGCCGGGATTATGACACTGAAGCTTTCTTT
>TRBD1|16|.|TRBJ2-7|TRBV6-5
CASSSRPGTGFYEQYF
TGTGCCAGCAGTTCCAGACCCGGGACAGGGTTCTACGAGCAGTACTTC
>.|12|.|TRBJ2-7|TRBV6-6
CASSYVADEQYF
TGTGCCAGCAGTTACGTAGCGGACGAGCAGTACTTC
>.|15|once|TRBJ2-2|TRBV27
CASKWTVDNTGELFF
TGTGCCAGCAAGTGGACGGTAGATAACACCGGGGAGCTGTTTTTT
>.|16|.|TRBJ2-1|TRBV5-6
CASSLRGGGPYNEQFF
TGTGCCAGCAGCTTGAGAGGCGGGGGCCCTTACAATGAGCAGTTCTTC
>.|14|.|TRBJ2-3|TRBV7-2
CASSSRRQIDTQYF
TGTGCCAGCAGCTCCCGGAGGCAAATAGATACGCAGTATTTT
>TRBD2|15|few|TRBJ2-1|TRBV7-2
CASSSWTSGGNEQFF
TGTGCCAGCAGCTCATGGACTAGCGGGGGTAATGAGCAGTTCTTC
>.|16|once|TRBJ2-1|TRBV6-5
CASSYRTAPDVRKEFF
TGTGCCAGCAGTTACCGGACAGCTCCGGATGTTAGGAAGGAGTTCTTC
>.|17|.|TRBJ1-1|TRBV20-1
CSATREEGIPLNTEAFF
TGCAGTGCTACCAGAGAGGAGGGCATCCCCCTGAACACTGAAGCTTTCTTT
>.|15|.|TRBJ2-2|TRBV4-1
CASSQAPTVTGELFF
TGCGCCAGCAGCCAAGCTCCGACGGTCACCGGGGAGCTGTTTTTT